This entry concerns a single TCR beta chain. The antigen remains undetermined. The source of the sample is a study of blood T cells in healthy people across ages. The study, taken as a whole, reports: Older age coincided with a roughly linear decline in TCR beta diversity per million T cells.

Alongside a J-beta primer mix, a sample-barcoded 5' primer served in a second PCR lasting roughly 7 to 11 cycles. TCRdb independently ran MiXCR on the 5' RACE reads; one entry per CDR3 protein. The sample consists of roughly 1.5 million distinct CDR3 sequences, approximately 43% of them appearing once. Germline V gene sequence: CDR1 MGHRA, CDR2 YSYEKL. Trimming removed 5 bases at V and 3 bases at J, with 11 bases between. The CDR3 contains 14 residues. Peripheral blood samples of roughly 9.8 milliliters were drawn from each donor. The sequence derives from a woman aged 18-29 years in good health. The sequenced sample was blood. The chain is built from TRBV4-1 and TRBJ1-5; no clear D gene. CDR3 nucleotide sequence: TGCGCCAGCAGCTCGGGGTTCTTCAATCAGCCCCAGCATTTT. This translates into CASSSGFFNQPQHF.